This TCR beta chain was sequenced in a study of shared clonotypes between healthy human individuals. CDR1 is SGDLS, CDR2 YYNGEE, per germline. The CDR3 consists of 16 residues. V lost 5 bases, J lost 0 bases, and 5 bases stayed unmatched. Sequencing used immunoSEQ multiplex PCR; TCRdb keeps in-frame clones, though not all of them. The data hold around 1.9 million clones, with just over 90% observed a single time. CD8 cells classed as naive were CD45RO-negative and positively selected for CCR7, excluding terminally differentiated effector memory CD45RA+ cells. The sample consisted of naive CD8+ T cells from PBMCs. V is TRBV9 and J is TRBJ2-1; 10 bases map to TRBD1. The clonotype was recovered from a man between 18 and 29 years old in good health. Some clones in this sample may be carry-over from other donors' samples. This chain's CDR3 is CASSGGQGNSYNEQFF. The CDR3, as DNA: TGTGCCAGCAGTGGGGGACAGGGGAACTCCTACAATGAGCAGTTCTTC.